What follows describes a single TCR beta chain. Its antigen target is currently unknown. Base qualities are not provided; no much larger clone lies one nucleotide away. The sample is drawn from a study of low-dose radiotherapy and immunotherapy resistance in tumors (dated by TCRdb to about 2022). For context, the study as a whole: In Cohort 1, each fraction delivered 0.5 Gy every 2 weeks, and the prescribed total PTV dose was 6.5 Gy. Starting on cycle 1 day 1, patients took 300 mg of aspirin by mouth once daily for four cycles. Cyclophosphamide 200 mg/m2 was administered intravenously every two weeks, one day before each radiation and immunotherapy administration. Nivolumab was administered intravenously as a 240 mg flat dose every two weeks, and ipilimumab was administered intravenously at 1 mg/kg every six weeks. Patients in Cohort 2 were given 1 Gy per fraction every two weeks, for a total of 13 Gy across 26 weeks. No randomization into treatment groups was done for the people taking part in the trial. Eight patients were included in the translational analysis: three from the first dose cohort and the first five from the second dose cohort.

Per the publication, the time point label means: after trial treatment. In light of the paper, this sample's treatment or condition label describes: LDRT plus nivolumab, ipilimumab, low-dose cyclophosphamide and aspirin (RACIN trial). The donors took part in RACIN, a single-arm, phase I, dose-escalation trial that combined nivolumab, ipilimumab, aspirin, low-dose cyclophosphamide and low-dose radiotherapy. Patients with advanced, TIL-negative solid tumors were considered eligible. The reads were generated on an Illumina HiSeq 2500. First-strand cDNA was synthesized using Superscript III and a set of TRAV- and TRBV-specific primers, so that both TCRalpha and TCRbeta chains were covered. A roughly 19-cycle PCR with Phusion amplified the TCRs, pairing a constant-region primer with the adapter that was attached to the V primers. The isolated mRNA was amplified using the MessageAmp II aRNA Amplification Kit, with in vitro transcription performed for about 15 hours at 37 degrees C. mRNA for TCR sequencing was isolated with the Dynabeads mRNA DIRECT Purification Kit. Indexed Illumina adapters were added in a second Phusion PCR of about 26 cycles, and the PCR products were purified with AMPure XP beads. Concerning the study's data processing: Using custom Perl scripts, TCR sequences that encoded the same protein were pooled, out-of-frame sequences were dropped, and the abundance of each clonotype was calculated. TCR sequences supported by only a single read were excluded from analysis. The metrics used to describe the repertoires included Shannon entropy, Gini index, clonality, richness, and the frequency of TCRs shared between repertoires. TCRdb cleaned the public reads at Q25 with fastp, built clones with MiXCR and kept in-frame beta chains. Under each unique CDR3 protein, matching rows form one entry showing the most common genes and DNA. TCRdb's processing, not the authors', yielded these V and J calls. Present in this sample are approximately 91,000 distinct CDR3 sequences, roughly 20% of which were seen just once. About 13% of the sample lies in the top ten.

Including the terminal cysteine and phenylalanine, the CDR3 comprises 16 residues. The only DNA kept is the CDR3, 48 bases in frame from the first base. CDR1 and CDR2 are read off the germline V gene (reference sequence) as SGHNT and YYREEE. V has 0 bases trimmed and J has 2 bases trimmed; junction bases matching no gene number 5. The source is a female donor with ovarian cancer. Recombination connected TRBV5-4 to TRBJ2-5; a stretch of 9 junction bases matches TRBD1. The sequences come from PBMCs, collected after low-dose radiotherapy plus immunotherapy. The bases read TGTGCCAGCAGCTTGGCGGACAGGGGTGTTCAAGAGACCCAGTACTTC. It specifies CASSLADRGVQETQYF.